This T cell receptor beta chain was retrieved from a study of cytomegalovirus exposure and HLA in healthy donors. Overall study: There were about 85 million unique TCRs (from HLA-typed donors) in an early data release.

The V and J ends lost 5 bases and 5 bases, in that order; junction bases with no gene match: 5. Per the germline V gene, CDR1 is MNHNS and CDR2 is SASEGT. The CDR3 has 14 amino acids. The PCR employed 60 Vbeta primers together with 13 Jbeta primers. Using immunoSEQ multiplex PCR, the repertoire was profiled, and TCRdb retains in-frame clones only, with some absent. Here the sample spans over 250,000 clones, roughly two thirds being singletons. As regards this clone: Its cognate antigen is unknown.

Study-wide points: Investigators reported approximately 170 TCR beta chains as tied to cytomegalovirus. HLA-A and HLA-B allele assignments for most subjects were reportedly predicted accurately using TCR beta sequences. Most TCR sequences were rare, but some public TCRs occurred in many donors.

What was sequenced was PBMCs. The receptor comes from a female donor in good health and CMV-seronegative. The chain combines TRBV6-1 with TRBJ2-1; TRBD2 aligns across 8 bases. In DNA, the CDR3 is TGTGCCAGCAGTTTGAGCGGGAGCGACAATGAGCAGTTCTTC. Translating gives CASSLSGSDNEQFF.